What follows is one T cell receptor (beta chain) and its context. CDR1 MNHNS and CDR2 SASEGT come from the germline V gene. The ends lost 3 bases at V and 6 bases at J; junction bases unmatched: 6. The CDR3 has 15 residues. The data were obtained in a study of blood T cell repertoires in COVID-19. Overall study context: Acute-phase and convalescent COVID-19 samples originated in the United States, Italy and Spain. The cDNA or gDNA used as material had been derived from T cells, B-cell-depleted T cells, or PBMCs.

Original processing notes: Reference gene primer amplification gave estimated nucleated cell counts. Libraries were prepared by immunoSEQ multiplex PCR; TCRdb keeps only in-frame clonotypes and omits some of them. The DNA was the basis for D and trimming; V, J and clone size are from that table. This repertoire shows about 15,000 clones, about 78% found once; its top ten account for around 13%. Sequencing input: peripheral blood. The sequence came from a human donor in a cohort sampled during active COVID-19. The chain combines TRBV6-1 with TRBJ1-5; 9 bases are a match to TRBD1. CDR3 sequence (DNA): TGTGCCAGCAGTGATCTACAGGGGGCCGTTCAGCCCCAGCATTTT. It encodes CASSDLQGAVQPQHF.